A single T cell receptor (beta chain) is shown here with its context. Its specificity is not known. The data originate from a study of shared clonotypes between healthy human individuals. Study-wide context: Aged 18 to 49, the donors were a couple of women and a few men. There were three CD4 naive, three CD4 memory, two CD8 naive and one CD8 memory plates per donor.

Germline CDR1 and CDR2: MDHEN and SYDVKM. This CDR3 is 13 amino acids long. Trimming took 6 bases from V and 6 from J, leaving 12 bases between them. Generated by immunoSEQ multiplex PCR, the TCRdb table keeps only in-frame clones and is missing some. Among roughly 650,000 clones listed, about 96% were seen once. The study, taken as a whole, reports: As a rule, naive subsets had a larger estimated richness than memory subsets. Clonotype sharing among donors, it was expected, would be affected by sequencing depth.

The source material was naive CD4+ T cells sorted from blood. Subset: CD45RA+ positively selected. The receptor's source is a woman under 40 in good health. The chain combines TRBV28 with TRBJ2-1; the D is unclear. CDR3 coding DNA: TGTGCCAGCAGCCAAAACCTGCCCAATGAGCAGTTCTTC. Its translation: CASSQNLPNEQFF.